These 19 T cell receptor beta chains originate from one sample sequenced in a study of blood T cell repertoires in COVID-19 (dated by TCRdb to the early 2020s). Library prep was done by the immunoSEQ multiplex PCR assay. The table was pulled from immuneACCESS by TCRdb, which kept in-frame rearrangements only. Such tables lose some clones; where checked, under half of the loss comes from unresolved V genes, and the rest has no known cause. This sample holds over 150,000 clones; around 82% were observed only once. The ten largest clones represent over 9.5% of the sample. Sequenced input: peripheral blood. The receptor source for this set is an elderly woman with active or convalescent COVID-19.

This chain connects TRBV21-1 to TRBJ1-1; the tabulated D call, TRBD1, remains unverified against the DNA. TRBV21-1 represents a pseudogene. CDR3 length equals 15 residues. Here the CDR3 reads CASSKLGRASTEAFF. The CDR3, as DNA: TGTGCCAGCAGCAAATTAGGCAGGGCGTCCACTGAAGCTTTCTTT.

The chain employs TRBV19 and TRBJ2-7; 7 bases line up with TRBD1. Germline V gene sequence: CDR1 LNHDA, CDR2 SQIVND (reference sequence). CDR3 size: 13 residues. Germline trimming cut 5 bases from V and 6 bases from J; bases unmatched to any gene: 7. The CDR3 reads CASSAQGFSEQYF. CDR3 sequence (DNA): TGTGCCAGTAGTGCACAGGGGTTTAGCGAGCAGTACTTC.

The rearrangement links TRBV7-8 to TRBJ1-1; possible D gene TRBD1, 5 bases. Trimming removed 1 base at V and 1 base at J, with 10 bases between. CDR1 is SGHVS and CDR2 is FQNEAQ in the germline V gene. The CDR3 length is 15 residues. CDR3 nucleotide sequence: TGTGCCAGCAGCTTAGATGCAGGGTCGAACACTGAAGCTTTCTTT. Its protein is CASSLDAGSNTEAFF.

The chain employs TRBV5-1 and TRBJ2-3; D call uncertain. Germline V gene lookup returns CDR1 SGHRS and CDR2 YFSETQ. V was trimmed by 4 bases and J by 6 bases, leaving 15 bases between them. The CDR3 extends over 14 amino acids. The CDR3 loop is CASSLLPPQDTQYF. The CDR3 DNA follows: TGCGCCAGCAGCCTCCTTCCCCCACAGGATACGCAGTATTTT.

This clone has a single count. This chain joins TRBV19 and TRBJ1-5; D might be TRBD1 (5 bases). Trimming left V 5 bases short and J 0 bases short, with 17 bases between. CDR1 is LNHDA, CDR2 SQIVND, per germline (reference sequence). CDR3 length equals 17 residues. CDR3 sequence: CASSGAGNRYSNQPQHF. The CDR3 DNA reads TGTGCCAGTAGTGGGGCAGGGAACCGATATAGCAATCAGCCCCAGCATTTT.

The chain recombines TRBV7-3 with TRBJ2-1; 8 bases are shared with TRBD2. The germline CDR1 and CDR2 sequences are SGHTA and FQGTGA. V dropped 5 bases and J dropped 7; count of bases not matched to a gene: 10. The CDR3 is 15 amino acids. For the CDR3, the DNA is TGTGCCAGCAGCCCCCGCGGCAGCGGGAGTAATGAGCAGTTCTTC. It translates to CASSPRGSGSNEQFF.

The rearrangement links TRBV30 to TRBJ1-2, with a possible D match to TRBD1 (6 bases). The length of the CDR3 is 15 residues. Germline-derived CDR1 and CDR2 are GTSNPN and SVGIG (reference sequence). The germline V and J ends were trimmed by 3 bases and 8 bases, with 22 bases remaining between them. The CDR3 loop reads CAWRKLGSGVMGYTF. In DNA form, the CDR3 reads TGTGCCTGGAGGAAGTTAGGTTCAGGGGTAATGGGCTACACCTTC.

J is TRBJ2-3 and V is TRBV6-5, with D tentatively TRBD2 (6 bases). Germline values: CDR1 MNHEY, CDR2 SVGAGI. The CDR3 runs 14 residues. Trimming stripped 6 bases from V and 0 bases from J, with 10 bases between. The CDR3 DNA follows: TGTGCCAGCAGCCGCGGGGTTAGCACAGATACGCAGTATTTT. It codes for CASSRGVSTDTQYF.

There are a few counts of this clone. The chain employs TRBV6-2 or TRBV6-3 and TRBJ2-4, with TRBD2 matching 11 bases. Germline V gives CDR1 MNHEY, CDR2 SVGEGT. This CDR3 is 16 amino acids long. Germline trimming cut 5 bases from V and 1 base from J; bases unmatched to any gene: 4. CDR3 bases: TGTGCCAGCAGTCGAACTAGCGGGAGCGCCAAAAACATTCAGTACTTC. Protein: CASSRTSGSAKNIQYF.

The rearrangement joins TRBV6-5 to TRBJ1-1; D is uncertain. The V end was cut by 3 bases, the J end by 5 bases, with 13 bases between. Germline-derived CDR1 and CDR2 are MNHEY and SVGAGI. This CDR3 comprises 14 residues. The CDR3 DNA sequence: TGTGCCAGCAGTTATAAGGGAGGATGGACTGAAGCTTTCTTT. It yields the protein CASSYKGGWTEAFF.

This rearrangement joins TRBV19 to TRBJ2-6; possibly TRBD2 for D (5 bases). V was clipped by 5 bases and J by 0 bases, with 14 bases between them. From germline, CDR1 is LNHDA and CDR2 SQIVND (reference sequence). The CDR3 has 17 amino acids. The CDR3 nucleotides read TGTGCCAGTAGTCCCTTTCTGAGCGGCTCTGGGGCCAACGTCCTGACTTTC. It encodes CASSPFLSGSGANVLTF.

V usage is TRBV3-1 (or the pseudogene TRBV3-2) and J usage is TRBJ2-3; 10 bases align to TRBD2. Germline CDR1 is LGHDT and CDR2 is YNNKEL (reference sequence). CDR3 length equals 15 residues. Losses at the gene ends were 0 bases for V and 4 bases for J; bases not matched to a gene: 1. CDR3 region: CASSQDLAGADTQYF. As DNA, the CDR3 is TGTGCCAGCAGCCAAGATCTAGCGGGAGCAGATACGCAGTATTTT.

The gene calls are TRBV18 and TRBJ2-4; D is ambiguous. Per germline, CDR1 KGHSH and CDR2 LQKENI. The germline V and J ends were trimmed by 4 bases and 0 bases, with 7 bases remaining between them. The CDR3 extends over 14 amino acids. CDR3 bases: TGTGCCAGCTCACTGCCTATAGCCAAAAACATTCAGTACTTC. It translates to CASSLPIAKNIQYF.

On this clone itself: The junction differs from germline at one of its ends, possibly a read error. The chain employs TRBV12-3 or TRBV12-4 and TRBJ1-1; TRBD1 might be the D (5 bases). The CDR3 loop spans 12 amino acids. The CDR3 region has the DNA TGTGCCAGCAGCTTAGGGGCAGGGTTGGCTTTCTTT. This gives the protein CASSLGAGLAFF.

The J gene is TRBJ2-4, the V gene TRBV11-2; D may be TRBD2 (5 bases). Germline V gene sequence: CDR1 SGHAT, CDR2 FQNNGV. The CDR3 is 14 amino acids. Trimming shortened V by 5 bases and J by 8 bases, and 16 bases separated the two germline ends. In nucleotides, the CDR3 is TGTGCCAGCAGCCCGCCCCTCCGGGGATACATTCAGTACTTC. It yields the protein CASSPPLRGYIQYF.

The count of this clone is one. V is TRBV5-4 and J is TRBJ1-1; 7 bases line up with TRBD1. V dropped 5 bases and J dropped 1; count of bases not matched to a gene: 5. The CDR3 spans 14 residues. From germline, CDR1 is SGHNT and CDR2 YYREEE (reference sequence). CDR3 sequence (DNA): TGTGCCAGCAGTCAGGGACAGACGAACACTGAAGCTTTCTTT. The encoded protein is CASSQGQTNTEAFF.

J is TRBJ1-2 and V is TRBV5-4; possible D gene TRBD1, 5 bases. The germline V and J ends were trimmed by 0 bases and 1 base, with 19 bases remaining between them. The germline gives CDR1 SGHNT, CDR2 YYREEE (reference sequence). The CDR3 runs to 18 residues. The CDR3 loop reads CASSLAIGTLIGNYGYTF. CDR3 sequence (DNA): TGTGCCAGCAGCTTGGCGATCGGGACTCTTATTGGTAACTATGGCTACACCTTC.

The CDR3 spells CAWKEGEGPQHF. CDR3 nucleotides: TGTGCCTGGAAGGAAGGAGAAGGGCCCCAGCATTTT. The chain uses TRBV30 and TRBJ1-5; D is uncertain. Germline V gene lookup returns CDR1 GTSNPN and CDR2 SVGIG (reference sequence). This CDR3 is built from 12 residues. Trimming left V 4 bases short and J 9 bases short, with 13 bases between.

CDR3 amino acids: CASSFGTGNQPQHF. The CDR3 coding sequence is TGCGCCAGCAGCTTCGGGACAGGAAATCAGCCCCAGCATTTT. This chain links TRBV5-1 with TRBJ1-5; 8 bases align to TRBD1. Per germline, CDR1 SGHRS and CDR2 YFSETQ. V lost 2 bases and J lost 4; bases outside the gene matches: 2. This CDR3 region has 14 residues.